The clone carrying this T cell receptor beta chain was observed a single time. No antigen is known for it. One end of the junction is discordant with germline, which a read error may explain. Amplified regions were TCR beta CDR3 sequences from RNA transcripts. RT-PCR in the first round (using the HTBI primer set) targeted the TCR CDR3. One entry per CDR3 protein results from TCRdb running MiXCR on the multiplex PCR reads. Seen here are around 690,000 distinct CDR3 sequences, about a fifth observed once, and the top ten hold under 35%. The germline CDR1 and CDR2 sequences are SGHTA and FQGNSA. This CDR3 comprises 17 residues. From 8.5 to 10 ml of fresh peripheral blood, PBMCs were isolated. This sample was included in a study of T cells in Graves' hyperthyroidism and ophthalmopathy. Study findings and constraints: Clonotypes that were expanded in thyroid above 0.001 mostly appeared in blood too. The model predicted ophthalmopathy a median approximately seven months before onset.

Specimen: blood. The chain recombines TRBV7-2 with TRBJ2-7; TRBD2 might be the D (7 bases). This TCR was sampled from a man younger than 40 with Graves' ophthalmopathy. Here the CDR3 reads CASSRSYGEGVSHEQYF. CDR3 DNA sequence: TGTGCCAGCAGCCGGAGTTACGGGGAGGGGGTCTCCCACGAGCAGTACTTC. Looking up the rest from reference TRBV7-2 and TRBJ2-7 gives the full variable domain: GAGVSQSPSNKVTEKGKDVELRCDPISGHTALYWYRQSLGQGLEFLIYFQGNSAPDKSGLPSDRFSAERTGGSVSTLTIQRTQQEDSAVYLCASSRSYGEGVSHEQYFGPGTRLTVT.